This is a list of T cell receptor beta chains from one sample in a study of CD4 T cells in relation to SARS-CoV-2 and coronaviruses. What these receptors recognize is not known. TCRdb's copy holds only in-frame clones and misses some; the assay was immunoSEQ multiplex PCR. The table has just under 30,000 clones, less than 80% seen once. Source material: CD4+ T cells from PBMCs, cultured in vitro. The receptor set was obtained from a human donor in good health. The CDR3 runs from the conserved cysteine through the conserved F or W. A D gene is named only where the DNA matches it firmly. Clone size, where shown, is once, few, many, or a class for clones that have expanded.

D gene	V gene	clone size	J gene	CDR3 DNA	CDR3 protein
NA	TRBV18	NA	TRBJ2-3	TGTGCCAGCTCACCCCTGCCTACGTCCACAGATACGCAGTATTTT	CASSPLPTSTDTQYF
TRBD1	TRBV3-1/TRBV3-2	NA	TRBJ2-7	TGTGCCAGCAGCCGACAGGGGTTCTACGAGCAGTACTTC	CASSRQGFYEQYF
TRBD1	TRBV7-2	NA	TRBJ1-5	TGTGCCAGCAGCCCAGGACAGGGCATCAATCAGCCCCAGCATTTT	CASSPGQGINQPQHF
TRBD2	TRBV19	NA	TRBJ2-1	TGTGCCAGTATACGGGGAAGCGGGGGGGGCTTGAATGAGCAGTTCTTC	CASIRGSGGGLNEQFF
NA	TRBV3-1/TRBV3-2	NA	TRBJ1-2	TGTGCCAGCACCCCTGCGGGGGACCACTATGGCTACACCTTC	CASTPAGDHYGYTF
NA	TRBV7-9	few	TRBJ1-1	TGTGCCAGCAGCTTTACCCCGGCGAATGAAGCTTTCTTT	CASSFTPANEAFF
TRBD1	TRBV7-9	once	TRBJ1-4	TGTGCCAGCAGCTCTACGGGACAGGGGGCCGAAAAACTGTTTTTT	CASSSTGQGAEKLFF
TRBD2	TRBV10-3	NA	TRBJ2-7	TGTGCCACCCATCGCGGACTAGGGGAATACGAGCAGTACTTC	CATHRGLGEYEQYF
NA	TRBV5-1	NA	TRBJ1-1	TGCGCCAGCAGCCAGGGGCCTGAAGCTTTCTTT	CASSQGPEAFF
TRBD2	TRBV30	NA	TRBJ2-2	TGTGCCTGGTCCCCGGGACTAGCGGCCGGGGAGCTGTTTTTT	CAWSPGLAAGELFF
NA	TRBV11-1	once	TRBJ1-5	TGTGCCAGCAGCTTAGATAAGGGGGTCAATCAGCCCCAGCATTTT	CASSLDKGVNQPQHF